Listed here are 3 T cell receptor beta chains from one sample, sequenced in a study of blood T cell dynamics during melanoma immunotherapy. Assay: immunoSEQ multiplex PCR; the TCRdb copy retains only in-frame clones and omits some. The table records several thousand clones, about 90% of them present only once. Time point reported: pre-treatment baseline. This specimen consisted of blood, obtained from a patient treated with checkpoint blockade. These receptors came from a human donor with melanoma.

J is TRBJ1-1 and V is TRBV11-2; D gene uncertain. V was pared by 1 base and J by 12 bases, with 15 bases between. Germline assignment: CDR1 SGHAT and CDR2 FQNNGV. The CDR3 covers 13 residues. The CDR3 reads CASSLVSLQGSFF. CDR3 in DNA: TGTGCCAGCAGCTTAGTCAGTCTCCAAGGGTCTTTCTTT.

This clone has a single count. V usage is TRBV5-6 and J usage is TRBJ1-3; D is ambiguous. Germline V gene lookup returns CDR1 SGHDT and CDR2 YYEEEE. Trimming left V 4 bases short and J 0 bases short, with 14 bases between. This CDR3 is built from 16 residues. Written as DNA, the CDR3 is TGTGCCAGCAGCCATCTACAAGGATCCTCTGGAAACACCATATATTTT. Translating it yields CASSHLQGSSGNTIYF.

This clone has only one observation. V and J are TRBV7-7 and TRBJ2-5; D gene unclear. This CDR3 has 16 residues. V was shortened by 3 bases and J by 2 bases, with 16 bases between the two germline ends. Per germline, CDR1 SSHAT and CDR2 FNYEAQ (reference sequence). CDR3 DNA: TGTGCCAGCAGCTTTTACGGCCCGACGGCGCAAGAGACCCAGTACTTC. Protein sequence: CASSFYGPTAQETQYF.